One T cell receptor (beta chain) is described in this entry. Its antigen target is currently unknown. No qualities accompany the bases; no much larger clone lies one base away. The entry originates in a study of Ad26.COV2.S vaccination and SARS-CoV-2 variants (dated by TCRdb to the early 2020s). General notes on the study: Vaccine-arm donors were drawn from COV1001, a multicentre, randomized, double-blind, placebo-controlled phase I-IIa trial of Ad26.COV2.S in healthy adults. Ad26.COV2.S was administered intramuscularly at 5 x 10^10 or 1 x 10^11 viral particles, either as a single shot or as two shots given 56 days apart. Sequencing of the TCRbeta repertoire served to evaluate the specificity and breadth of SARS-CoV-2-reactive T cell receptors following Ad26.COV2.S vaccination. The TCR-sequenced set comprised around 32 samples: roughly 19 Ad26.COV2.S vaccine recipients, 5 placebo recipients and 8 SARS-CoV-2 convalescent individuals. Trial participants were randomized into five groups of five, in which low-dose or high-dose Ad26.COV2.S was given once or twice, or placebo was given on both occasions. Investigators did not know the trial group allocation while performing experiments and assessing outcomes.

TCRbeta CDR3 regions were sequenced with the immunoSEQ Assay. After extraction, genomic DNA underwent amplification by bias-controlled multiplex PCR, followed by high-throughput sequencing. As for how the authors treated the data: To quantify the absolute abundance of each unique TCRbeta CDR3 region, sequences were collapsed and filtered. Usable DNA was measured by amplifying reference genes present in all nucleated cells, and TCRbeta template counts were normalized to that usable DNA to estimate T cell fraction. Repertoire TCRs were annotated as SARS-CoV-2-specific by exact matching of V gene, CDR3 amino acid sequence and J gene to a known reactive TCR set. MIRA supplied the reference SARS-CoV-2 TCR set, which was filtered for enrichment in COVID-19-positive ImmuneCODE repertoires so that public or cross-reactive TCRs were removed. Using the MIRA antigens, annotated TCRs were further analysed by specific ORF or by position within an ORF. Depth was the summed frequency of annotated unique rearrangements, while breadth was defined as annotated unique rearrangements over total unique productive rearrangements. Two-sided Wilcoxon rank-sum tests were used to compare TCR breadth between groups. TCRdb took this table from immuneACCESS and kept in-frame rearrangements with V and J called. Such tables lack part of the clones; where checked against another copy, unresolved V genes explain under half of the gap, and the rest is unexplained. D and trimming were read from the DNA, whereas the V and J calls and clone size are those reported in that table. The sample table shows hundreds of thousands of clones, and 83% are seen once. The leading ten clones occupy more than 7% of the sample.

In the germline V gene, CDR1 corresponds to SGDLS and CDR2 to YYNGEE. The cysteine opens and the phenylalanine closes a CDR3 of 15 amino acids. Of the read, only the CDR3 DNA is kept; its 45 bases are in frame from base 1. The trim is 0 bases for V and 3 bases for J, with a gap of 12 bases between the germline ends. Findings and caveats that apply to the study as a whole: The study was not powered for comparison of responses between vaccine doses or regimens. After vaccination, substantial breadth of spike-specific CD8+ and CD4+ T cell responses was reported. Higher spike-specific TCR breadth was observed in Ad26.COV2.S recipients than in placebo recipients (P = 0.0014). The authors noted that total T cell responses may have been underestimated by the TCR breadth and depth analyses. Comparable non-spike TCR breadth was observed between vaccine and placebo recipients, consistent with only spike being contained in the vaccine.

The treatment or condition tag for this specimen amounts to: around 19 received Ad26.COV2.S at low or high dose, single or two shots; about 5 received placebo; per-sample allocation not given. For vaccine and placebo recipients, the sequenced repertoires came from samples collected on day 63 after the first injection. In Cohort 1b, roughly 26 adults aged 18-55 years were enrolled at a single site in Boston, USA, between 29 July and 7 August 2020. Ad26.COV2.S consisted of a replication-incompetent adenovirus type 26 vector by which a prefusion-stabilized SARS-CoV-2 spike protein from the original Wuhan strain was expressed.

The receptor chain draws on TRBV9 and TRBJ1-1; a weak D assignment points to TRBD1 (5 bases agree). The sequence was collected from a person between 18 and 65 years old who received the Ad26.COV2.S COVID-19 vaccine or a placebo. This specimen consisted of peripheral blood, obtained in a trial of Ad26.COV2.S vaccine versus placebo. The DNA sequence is TGTGCCAGCAGCGTAGACCAGGGAGTTGACACTGAAGCTTTCTTT. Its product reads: CASSVDQGVDTEAFF.